This passage covers 20 T cell receptor beta chains from one sample sequenced in a study of blood T cell repertoires in COVID-19. Repertoires were generated with immunoSEQ multiplex PCR, while TCRdb's copy carries only in-frame clones and drops some. Of over 350,000 clones in the sample, more than 85% were seen once. The sample was PBMCs or T cells enriched from blood (not recorded which). The receptors were sampled from a woman aged 35 to 49 who had been exposed to COVID-19.

The genes are TRBV25-1 and TRBJ1-2; D gene ambiguous. V lost 5 bases and J lost 1, with 5 bases in between. The CDR3 extends over 12 amino acids. Germline V CDR1 and CDR2: MGHDK, SYGVNS. The DNA for the CDR3 is TGTGCCAGCAGTTCAGTTAACTATGGCTACACCTTC. Translation: CASSSVNYGYTF.

This chain joins TRBV18 and TRBJ1-1, with 10 bases fitting TRBD1. V lost 6 bases, J lost 8 bases, and 6 bases stayed unmatched. This CDR3 contains 13 residues. Germline CDR1 reads KGHSH; CDR2 reads LQKENI. The CDR3 DNA reads TGTGCCAGCTCGCGGGGGACAGGGGCCGAAGCTTTCTTT. This encodes CASSRGTGAEAFF.

The CDR3 bases are TGCGCCAGCAGTAGCGGGATTGGAAATGAGCAGTTCTTC. Translated: CASSSGIGNEQFF. The chain carries TRBV10-1 and TRBJ2-1; 7 nucleotides line up with TRBD2. This CDR3 has 13 amino acids. V lost 5 bases, J lost 7 bases, and 5 bases stayed unmatched. Germline V gene sequence: CDR1 WNHNN, CDR2 SYGVQD (reference sequence).

This chain uses TRBV19 with TRBJ2-3, with D hard to call. Germline loops: CDR1 LNHDA, CDR2 SQIVND (reference sequence). The CDR3 runs 14 residues. Deletions cut 7 bases from V and 1 base from J, with 12 bases between. CDR3 amino acids: CASKAFGGTDTQYF. CDR3 nucleotides: TGTGCCAGTAAAGCCTTCGGTGGCACAGATACGCAGTATTTT.

In its sample, this clone was seen once. J is TRBJ1-1 and V is TRBV6-5, with a weak D call TRBD1 (5 bases). CDR1 MNHEY and CDR2 SVGAGI come from the germline V gene. The ends were cut back, 5 bases at V and 5 bases at J, with 12 bases in the middle. This CDR3 comprises 13 residues. In DNA, the CDR3 is TGTGCCAGCAGTACCCAGGGAGGGACTGAAGCTTTCTTT. It specifies CASSTQGGTEAFF.

The count of this clone is one. The chain carries TRBV16 and TRBJ1-4; the D is unclear. V lost 1 base to trimming and J lost 8 bases, with 14 bases between them. The CDR3 spans 15 residues. Per germline, CDR1 KGHSY and CDR2 FQNENV. CDR3 in DNA: TGTGCCAGCAGCCAATTTCCGGGGTTGTCGGAAAAACTGTTTTTT. It translates to CASSQFPGLSEKLFF.

The rearrangement joins TRBV6-2 or TRBV6-3 to TRBJ2-2; TRBD2 might be the D (6 bases). Germline lookup yields CDR1 MNHEY and CDR2 SVGEGT. The ends were cut back, 0 bases at V and 5 bases at J, with 19 bases in the middle. The CDR3 extends over 18 amino acids. The CDR3 nucleotides read TGTGCCAGCAGTTACTCGAGCATGGGGCGGGAACTAACCGGGGAGCTGTTTTTT. Its protein is CASSYSSMGRELTGELFF.

The rearrangement joins TRBV29-1 to TRBJ2-3; TRBD2 matches at 8 bases. Germline values: CDR1 SQVTM, CDR2 ANQGSEA. There are 15 residues in the CDR3. With V trimmed by 5 bases and J by 5 bases, 12 bases remained unmatched. This CDR3 is CSVTGRGGAIDTQYF. The CDR3 DNA reads TGCAGCGTTACGGGCCGGGGGGGAGCGATAGATACGCAGTATTTT.

The genes are TRBV18 and TRBJ2-7; 7 nucleotides align to TRBD1. Trimming removed 3 bases from V and 1 base from J; junction bases left unmatched: 12. This CDR3 has 17 residues. Germline V gene data show CDR1 as KGHSH and CDR2 as LQKENI. The CDR3 nucleotides are TGTGCCAGCTCACCGCTGACGGACAGGCTGCCTTCCTACGAGCAGTACTTC. It yields the protein CASSPLTDRLPSYEQYF.

The chain recombines TRBV30 with TRBJ1-4; no definite D call. V dropped 0 bases and J dropped 1 base, with 15 bases sitting between them. There are 17 residues in the CDR3. CDR1 is GTSNPN, CDR2 SVGIG, per germline (reference sequence). The CDR3 protein is CAWSVNPPQRTNEKLFF. The CDR3 bases are TGTGCCTGGAGTGTAAACCCCCCCCAGCGAACTAATGAAAAACTGTTTTTT.

Notes on this clone: This sample also contains other DNA sequences that code for the same CDR3. This chain links TRBV19 with TRBJ1-1; 8 bases are shared with TRBD1. The germline gives CDR1 LNHDA, CDR2 SQIVND (reference sequence). V gave up 3 bases and J gave up 5 bases; unmatched junction bases: 2. The CDR3 is made up of 13 amino acids. For the CDR3, the DNA is TGTGCCAGTAGTATCGGGACAGGAACTGAAGCTTTCTTT. Protein product: CASSIGTGTEAFF.

The rearrangement joins TRBV19 to TRBJ1-3, with D perhaps TRBD1 (6 bases). The germline gives CDR1 LNHDA, CDR2 SQIVND (reference sequence). Trimming pared 3 bases from V and 2 bases from J, leaving 11 bases between. CDR3 size: 15 residues. In DNA, the CDR3 is TGTGCCAGTAGTATCTCCTACAGGGCTGGAAACACCATATATTTT. The encoded protein is CASSISYRAGNTIYF. Based on the CDR3 plus reference TRBV19 and TRBJ1-3, the full variable domain is DGGITQSPKYLFRKEGQNVTLSCEQNLNHDAMYWYRQDPGQGLRLIYYSQIVNDFQKGDIAEGYSVSREKKESFPLTVTSAQKNPTAFYLCASSISYRAGNTIYFGEGSWLTVV.

The rearrangement links TRBV6-5 to TRBJ1-5; 11 bases line up with TRBD1. V shed 0 bases and J 5 bases; nucleotides not matched to a gene: 3. Germline CDR1 is MNHEY and CDR2 is SVGAGI. The CDR3 sequence is 16 residues long. The CDR3 coding sequence is TGTGCCAGCAGTTACTCGGACAGGGGGCGCGATCAGCCCCAGCATTTT. Amino acids: CASSYSDRGRDQPQHF.

The rearrangement links TRBV5-1 to TRBJ1-2; 7 bases line up with TRBD1. The CDR3 contains 14 residues. V shed 7 bases, J shed 5 bases, and the junction held 11 bases outside the gene matches. Germline V lookup: CDR1 SGHRS, CDR2 YFSETQ. CDR3 in DNA: TGCGCCAGCCTTCCCACGGCAGGGGGGTATGGCTACACCTTC. Residues: CASLPTAGGYGYTF.

The genes are TRBV9 and TRBJ1-5; TRBD1 is a possible D gene (5 bases). The CDR3 is 12 amino acids. The ends were cut back, 7 bases at V and 1 base at J, with 6 bases in the middle. Germline loops: CDR1 SGDLS, CDR2 YYNGEE. The CDR3, as DNA: TGTGCCAGCGGGGGGAGCAATCAGCCCCAGCATTTT. Encoded protein: CASGGSNQPQHF.

This chain links TRBV28 with TRBJ1-3; no definite D call. This CDR3 is 14 amino acids long. Trimming shortened V by 2 bases and J by 4 bases, and 9 bases separated the two germline ends. Germline CDR1 reads MDHEN; CDR2 reads SYDVKM. The CDR3 spells CASSLGQLGNTIYF. In nucleotides, the CDR3 is TGTGCCAGCAGTTTAGGGCAGCTCGGAAACACCATATATTTT.

The rearrangement links TRBV5-1 to TRBJ1-2; D gene uncertain. This CDR3 region has 15 residues. V lost 5 bases, J lost 2 bases, and 16 bases lay in between. The germline V gene encodes CDR1 SGHRS and CDR2 YFSETQ. As DNA, the CDR3 is TGCGCCAGCAGACGCAACACTGGAGAGAACTATGGCTACACCTTC. As protein: CASRRNTGENYGYTF. Combining the CDR3 with reference TRBV5-1 and TRBJ1-2 gives the whole variable domain KAGVTQTPRYLIKTRGQQVTLSCSPISGHRSVSWYQQTPGQGLQFLFEYFSETQRNKGNFPGRFSGRQFSNSRSEMNVSTLELGDSALYLCASRRNTGENYGYTFGSGTRLTVV.

The V gene is TRBV2, the J gene TRBJ1-6; D may be TRBD1 (6 bases). The germline V and J ends were trimmed by 6 bases and 9 bases, with 12 bases remaining between them. In germline, CDR1 is SNHLY, CDR2 FYNNEI. This CDR3 spans 13 amino acids. CDR3 in amino acids: CASRTGVGSPLHF. CDR3 sequence (DNA): TGTGCCAGCAGGACAGGAGTGGGTTCACCCCTCCACTTT.

The rearrangement joins TRBV6-6 to TRBJ2-7, with a tentative D call TRBD1 (6 bases). There are 12 residues in the CDR3. Germline CDR1 and CDR2: MNHNY and SVGAGI (reference sequence). The V and J ends lost 5 bases and 7 bases respectively, with 12 bases between them. The CDR3 loop is CASSIEGGEQYF. The DNA of the CDR3 is TGTGCCAGCAGTATTGAAGGGGGAGAGCAGTACTTC.

This chain uses TRBV14 with TRBJ2-1, with D perhaps matching TRBD2 (5 bases). The V end lost 4 bases, the J end lost 4 bases, and 8 bases lay between the germline ends. The CDR3 has 13 amino acids. Germline lookup yields CDR1 SGHDN and CDR2 FVKESK. The CDR3 bases are TGTGCCAGCAGCCGTAGCGCTTACAATGAGCAGTTCTTC. Protein product: CASSRSAYNEQFF.